Below, 21 T cell receptor beta chains from the same sample are listed, as sequenced in a study of CD8+ T cells in alopecia areata. RNA, once extracted, was reverse transcribed into cDNA for use as the sequencing template. TCRdb keeps only in-frame clones here, not all; method: immunoSEQ multiplex PCR. The sample yields over 200,000 clones, under 70% seen once. Treatment of the sample: oral pan-JAK inhibitor, 5-10 mg twice daily. Sequenced material: CD4+ T cells sorted from blood, taken at week 4, from a patient treated with tofacitinib. Receptor source: a human donor with alopecia areata.

The rearrangement joins TRBV4-2 to TRBJ2-1, with 8 bases that match TRBD2. V dropped 0 bases and J dropped 4; count of bases not matched to a gene: 8. Germline CDR1 reads LGHNA; CDR2 reads YNFKEQ. This CDR3 has 17 amino acids. The CDR3 is CASSQEDGGASYNEQFF. The DNA for the CDR3 is TGTGCCAGCAGCCAAGAGGACGGGGGGGCCTCTTACAATGAGCAGTTCTTC.

In its sample, this clone was seen once. The CDR3 region has the DNA TGTGCCTGGAGTTGGCCGGGACTCGGGGCCAACGTCCTGACTTTC. Its protein is CAWSWPGLGANVLTF. V gene TRBV30 combines with J gene TRBJ2-6, with D perhaps matching TRBD2 (6 bases). The V gene's germline CDR1 is GTSNPN and CDR2 SVGIG (reference sequence). The CDR3 totals 15 residues. Trimming took 2 bases from V and 4 from J, leaving 12 bases between them.

This chain uses TRBV5-6 with TRBJ1-6; possibly TRBD1 for D (5 bases). Trimming took 3 bases from V and 10 from J, leaving 17 bases between them. CDR1 and CDR2 from the germline V gene are SGHDT and YYEEEE. CDR3 length: 15 residues. The DNA for the CDR3 is TGTGCCAGCAGCTACCCCTCCCAGGGAGGCTCACCCCTCCACTTT. It encodes CASSYPSQGGSPLHF. Looking up the rest from reference TRBV5-6 and TRBJ1-6 gives the full variable domain: DAGVTQSPTHLIKTRGQQVTLRCSPKSGHDTVSWYQQALGQGPQFIFQYYEEEERQRGNFPDRFSGHQFPNYSSELNVNALLLGDSALYLCASSYPSQGGSPLHFGNGTRLTVT.

This clone was observed a few times. J is TRBJ1-2 and V is TRBV7-2; no definite D call. The CDR3 runs 11 residues. V lost 1 base to trimming and J lost 8 bases, with 5 bases between them. Germline V gene lookup returns CDR1 SGHTA and CDR2 FQGNSA. CDR3 sequence: CASSLEIGYTF. CDR3 DNA: TGTGCCAGCAGCTTAGAAATCGGCTACACCTTC.

This sequence joins TRBV2 and TRBJ1-6; D ambiguous. V lost 1 base, J lost 9 bases, and 7 bases lay in between. The CDR3 sequence is 13 residues long. From germline, CDR1 is SNHLY and CDR2 FYNNEI. CDR3 protein: CASSEVERSPLHF. In DNA, the CDR3 is TGTGCCAGCAGTGAAGTAGAACGTTCACCCCTCCACTTT. Combining the CDR3 with reference TRBV2 and TRBJ1-6 gives the whole variable domain EPEVTQTPSHQVTQMGQEVILRCVPISNHLYFYWYRQILGQKVEFLVSFYNNEISEKSEIFDDQFSVERPDGSNFTLKIRSTKLEDSAMYFCASSEVERSPLHFGNGTRLTVT.

Comments on this clone: The same CDR3 also results from other DNA sequences found in this sample. The chain employs TRBV4-3 and TRBJ2-3; 8 positions agree with TRBD2. J gave up 4 bases and V 0 bases, and 3 bases lay outside the gene matches. Germline-derived CDR1 and CDR2 are LGHNA and YSLEER. The CDR3 has 15 residues. This CDR3 reads CASSQDTGGADTQYF. In DNA, the CDR3 is TGCGCCAGCAGCCAAGATACCGGGGGGGCAGATACGCAGTATTTT.

A single count supports this clone. CDR3 bases: TGTGCCAGCAGTTACTCGACAGGGGAAAGAACCGGGGAGCTGTTTTTT. It yields the protein CASSYSTGERTGELFF. The chain couples TRBV6-5 to TRBJ2-2; 8 bases agree with TRBD1. V dropped 0 bases and J dropped 5; count of bases not matched to a gene: 5. This CDR3 comprises 16 residues. The V gene's germline CDR1 is MNHEY and CDR2 SVGAGI.

The chain combines TRBV29-1 with TRBJ1-2, with 9 bases identical to TRBD1. The length of the CDR3 is 13 residues. Germline V lookup: CDR1 SQVTM, CDR2 ANQGSEA. Trimming cost V 5 bases and J 6 bases; bases outside gene matches: 7. CDR3 DNA sequence: TGCAGCGTTTCGACAGGGGGTGTGAATGGCTACACCTTC. The encoded protein is CSVSTGGVNGYTF.

This sequence joins TRBV29-1 and TRBJ2-3; 13 bases match TRBD2. The CDR3 contains 15 residues. Trimming took 7 bases from V and 1 from J; bases not matched to a gene: 5. Germline CDR1 reads SQVTM; CDR2 reads ANQGSEA. CDR3 sequence: CSAAGTSGGTDTQYF. The CDR3 nucleotides read TGCAGCGCTGCCGGGACTAGCGGGGGCACAGATACGCAGTATTTT.

This chain links TRBV30 with TRBJ2-3, with TRBD2 identical over 7 bases. Germline CDR1 is GTSNPN and CDR2 is SVGIG (reference sequence). After removal of 2 bases from V and 5 bases from J, the junction contained 4 bases not matched to a gene. The CDR3 has 13 amino acids. Here the CDR3 reads CAWSYGGGDTQYF. DNA for the CDR3: TGTGCCTGGAGTTATGGCGGGGGAGATACGCAGTATTTT. The whole variable domain, filled in from reference TRBV30 and TRBJ2-3, reads SQTIHQWPATLVQPVGSPLSLECTVEGTSNPNLYWYRQAAGRGLQLLFYSVGIGQISSEVPQNLSASRPQDRQFILSSKKLLLSDSGFYLCAWSYGGGDTQYFGPGTRLTVL.

This chain connects TRBV4-2 to TRBJ2-3; maybe TRBD2 (6 bases). V lost 3 bases, J lost 11 bases, and 18 bases lay in between. Germline CDR1 and CDR2: LGHNA and YNFKEQ. The CDR3 contains 14 residues. The CDR3 here is CASSQTGTPGGQYF. CDR3 DNA: TGTGCCAGCAGCCAGACCGGGACTCCGGGCGGGCAGTATTTT.

The rearrangement links TRBV9 to TRBJ1-5; no reliable D call. Germline V gives CDR1 SGDLS, CDR2 YYNGEE. Trimming took off 2 bases at V and 1 base at J, with 10 bases between the two ends. The CDR3 contains 15 residues. The DNA for the CDR3 is TGTGCCAGCAGCGTGGACCATTTGAGCAATCAGCCCCAGCATTTT. Translation: CASSVDHLSNQPQHF.

This rearrangement joins TRBV2 to TRBJ1-1, with 7 bases identical to TRBD1. This CDR3 comprises 15 residues. J gave up 2 bases and V 6 bases, and 9 bases lay outside the gene matches. Germline assignment: CDR1 SNHLY and CDR2 FYNNEI. The DNA of the CDR3 is TGTGCCAGCAGCCGCGACAGGGAGAGAAACACTGAAGCTTTCTTT. Translation: CASSRDRERNTEAFF. Variable domain in full (rest from reference TRBV2 and TRBJ1-1): EPEVTQTPSHQVTQMGQEVILRCVPISNHLYFYWYRQILGQKVEFLVSFYNNEISEKSEIFDDQFSVERPDGSNFTLKIRSTKLEDSAMYFCASSRDRERNTEAFFGQGTRLTVV.

In this sample, this clone turned up a few times. The chain recombines TRBV6-5 with TRBJ2-5; D assignment may be TRBD1 or TRBD2 (5 bases each). Trimming removed 7 bases at V and 5 bases at J, with 11 bases between. This CDR3 has 12 amino acids. CDR1 MNHEY and CDR2 SVGAGI come from the germline V gene. The CDR3 protein is CASIGWGETQYF. CDR3 nucleotide sequence: TGTGCCAGCATTGGATGGGGGGAGACCCAGTACTTC.

V and J are TRBV30 and TRBJ1-2, with no clear D. The V gene lost 1 base and the J gene lost 5 bases, with 2 bases spanning the gap. This CDR3 is built from 10 residues. CDR1 is GTSNPN, CDR2 SVGIG, per germline (reference sequence). This CDR3 is CAWSGYGYTF. In DNA, the CDR3 is TGTGCCTGGAGTGGATATGGCTACACCTTC.

With regard to this clone: One junction end does not reproduce the germline sequence, and a read error may be involved. CDR3 in DNA: TGTGCCAGCACCTTAAGACTTCTCGGCTCTGGGGCCAACGTCCTGACTTTC. Translating gives CASTLRLLGSGANVLTF. V usage is TRBV7-2 and J usage is TRBJ2-6; D gene unclear. The CDR3 extends over 17 amino acids. CDR1 is SGHTA and CDR2 is FQGNSA in the germline V gene.

This rearrangement joins TRBV30 to TRBJ2-1; D gene uncertain. The V end was cut by 6 bases, the J end by 0 bases, with 6 bases between. The CDR3 is 12 amino acids. Germline V gene sequence: CDR1 GTSNPN, CDR2 SVGIG (reference sequence). For the CDR3, the DNA is TGTGCCTGCAAATCCTCCTACAATGAGCAGTTCTTC. The encoded protein is CACKSSYNEQFF.

This clone was counted only a few times. The rearrangement uses TRBV29-1 and TRBJ2-5; D tentatively fits TRBD1 or TRBD2 (6 bases each). CDR1 and CDR2 from the germline V gene are SQVTM and ANQGSEA. The CDR3 has 13 amino acids. V lost 6 bases to trimming and J lost 5 bases, with 16 bases between them. Written as DNA, the CDR3 is TGCAGCGTCTTAAGGGGGGCCCGGGAGACCCAGTACTTC. It yields the protein CSVLRGARETQYF.

This clone showed up just a few times. The chain uses TRBV15 and TRBJ2-5; 13 nucleotides agree with TRBD2. Unmatched junction bases numbered 8, after V lost 5 bases and J lost 5 bases. The CDR3 runs to 16 residues. CDR1 and CDR2 from the germline V gene are LNHNV and YYDKDF (reference sequence). The CDR3 sequence is CATSRRLAGGGETQYF. CDR3 sequence (DNA): TGTGCCACCAGCCGGAGACTAGCGGGGGGCGGGGAGACCCAGTACTTC.

This rearrangement joins TRBV4-1 to TRBJ2-7, with D maybe TRBD1 (5 bases). Per germline, CDR1 MGHRA and CDR2 YSYEKL. Trimming took 4 bases from V and 5 from J, leaving 18 bases between them. This CDR3 is 15 amino acids long. CDR3 bases: TGCGCCAGCAGCCCCCTTGGGCAGGGTGAAGACGAGCAGTACTTC. Residues: CASSPLGQGEDEQYF.

This chain links TRBV6-5 with TRBJ1-6, with D perhaps matching TRBD1 (5 bases). Trimming removed 5 bases at V and 17 bases at J, with 19 bases between. The CDR3 has 13 residues. In germline, CDR1 is MNHEY, CDR2 SVGAGI. CDR3 residues: CASSQSGAGKFHF. DNA of the CDR3: TGTGCCAGCAGTCAGTCTGGGGCAGGGAAGTTCCACTTT.